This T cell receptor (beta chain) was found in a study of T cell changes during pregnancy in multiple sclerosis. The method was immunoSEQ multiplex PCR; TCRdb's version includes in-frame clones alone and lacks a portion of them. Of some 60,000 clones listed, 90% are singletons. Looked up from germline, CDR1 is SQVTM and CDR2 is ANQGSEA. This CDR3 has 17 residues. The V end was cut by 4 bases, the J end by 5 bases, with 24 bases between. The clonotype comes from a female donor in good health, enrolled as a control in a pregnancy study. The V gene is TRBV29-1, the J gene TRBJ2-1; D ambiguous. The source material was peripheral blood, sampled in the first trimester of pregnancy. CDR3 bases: TGCAGCGTTGTATACCGTAGAGAGCTAGATTTCGACAATGAGCAGTTCTTC. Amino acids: CSVVYRRELDFDNEQFF.